The 14 T cell receptor beta chains presented below share a single source sample, sequenced in a study of OX40 agonist ivuxolimab in advanced cancers. TCRdb's copy holds only in-frame clones and misses some; the assay was immunoSEQ multiplex PCR. The sample lists tens of thousands of clones; about 90% were seen once. The sequencing used CD4+ or CD8+ T cells sorted from blood, collected in a trial of the OX40 agonist ivuxolimab. Receptors were obtained from an adult with an advanced solid tumor such as melanoma, head and neck, liver or kidney cancer.

The chain carries TRBV27 and TRBJ1-1, with a tentative D call TRBD1 (5 bases). The CDR3 runs 11 residues. The germline V gene has CDR1 MNHEY and CDR2 SMNVEV (reference sequence). The germline V and J ends were trimmed by 4 bases and 12 bases, with 12 bases remaining between them. CDR3 loop: CASSSGVGTFF. The CDR3 DNA follows: TGTGCCAGCAGTTCGGGGGTCGGAACTTTCTTT.

The CDR3 nucleotides read TGTGCCAGCAGTATAAGGGAAAAACTGTTTTTT. Protein product: CASSIREKLFF. The chain couples TRBV28 to TRBJ1-4; D unclear. The CDR3 loop spans 11 amino acids. The germline V gene encodes CDR1 MDHEN and CDR2 SYDVKM. Deletions cut 5 bases from V and 8 bases from J, with 6 bases between.

V is TRBV7-8 and J is TRBJ1-6, with 9 bases aligning to TRBD1. The V gene end was trimmed by 5 bases and the J gene end by 2 bases; junction bases not matched to a gene: 4. Germline CDR1 SGHVS, CDR2 FQNEAQ. The CDR3 extends over 16 amino acids. The CDR3 reads CASSARQGAYNSPLHF. The CDR3, as DNA: TGTGCCAGCAGCGCTAGACAGGGGGCCTATAATTCACCCCTCCACTTT.

As for this clone: Different DNA sequences within this sample yield the same CDR3. The rearrangement joins TRBV18 to TRBJ1-1; D remains unclear. The CDR3 covers 13 residues. Germline V gene lookup returns CDR1 KGHSH and CDR2 LQKENI. Trimming took 1 base from V and 3 from J, leaving 6 bases between them. In DNA form, the CDR3 reads TGTGCCAGCTCACCACGAGTGGACACTGAAGCTTTCTTT. Its translation is CASSPRVDTEAFF.

The chain joins TRBV5-1 to TRBJ2-3; a weak D match, TRBD2 (5 bases). Germline CDR1 SGHRS, CDR2 YFSETQ. V shed 5 bases and J shed 0 bases, with 10 bases lying between them. The CDR3 loop spans 14 amino acids. The CDR3 loop reads CASRIAPSTDTQYF. CDR3 DNA: TGCGCCAGCAGGATAGCGCCCAGCACAGATACGCAGTATTTT.

The J gene is TRBJ2-7, the V gene TRBV5-1; perhaps TRBD2 as D (6 bases). CDR3 length: 14 amino acids. Germline CDR1 reads SGHRS; CDR2 reads YFSETQ. The germline V and J ends were trimmed by 7 bases and 0 bases, with 14 bases remaining between them. CDR3 residues: CASQRWEDSYEQYF. The CDR3 DNA follows: TGCGCCAGCCAAAGGTGGGAGGACTCCTACGAGCAGTACTTC.

This sequence joins TRBV6-6 and TRBJ2-5; tentatively, D is TRBD2 (6 bases). The CDR3 consists of 15 residues. Germline assignment: CDR1 MNHNY and CDR2 SVGAGI (reference sequence). V lost 2 bases and J lost 11, with 21 bases in between. The CDR3 protein is CASSYPGGGPEEQYF. The CDR3 DNA follows: TGTGCCAGCAGTTACCCCGGTGGAGGGCCGGAAGAGCAGTACTTC.

V usage is TRBV7-9 and J usage is TRBJ2-7; D possibly corresponds to TRBD1 (5 bases). Germline CDR1 SEHNR, CDR2 FQNEAQ (reference sequence). This CDR3 spans 14 amino acids. V shed 3 bases and J shed 3 bases, with 12 bases lying between them. DNA for the CDR3: TGTGCCAGCAGCTTCCGGACACAAAACTACGAGCAGTACTTC. This encodes CASSFRTQNYEQYF.

The V gene is TRBV6-6, the J gene TRBJ1-1; a possible D gene is TRBD1 (5 bases). This CDR3 contains 14 residues. Trimming took off 2 bases at V and 5 bases at J, with 12 bases between the two ends. The germline gives CDR1 MNHNY, CDR2 SVGAGI (reference sequence). CDR3 region: CASSYQGGGTEAFF. In nucleotides, the CDR3 is TGTGCCAGCAGTTACCAGGGCGGCGGGACTGAAGCTTTCTTT.

The genes are TRBV6-5 and TRBJ2-5; TRBD1 matches at 9 bases. CDR3 size: 16 residues. J was trimmed by 1 base and V by 1 base; bases with no gene match: 4. Germline values: CDR1 MNHEY, CDR2 SVGAGI. The CDR3 protein is CASSYLLGQGQETQYF. CDR3 nucleotides: TGTGCCAGCAGTTACTTGCTGGGACAGGGCCAAGAGACCCAGTACTTC.

The rearrangement links TRBV29-1 to TRBJ2-5; no clear D. Germline V CDR1 and CDR2: SQVTM, ANQGSEA. V shed 7 bases and J shed 0 bases, with 9 bases lying between them. The CDR3 length is 12 residues. DNA of the CDR3: TGCAGCGCCTTGACATACCAAGAGACCCAGTACTTC. It encodes CSALTYQETQYF.

The chain couples TRBV6-5 to TRBJ2-7; the D call may be TRBD1 or TRBD2 (5 bases each). The ends were cut back, 6 bases at V and 5 bases at J, with 14 bases in the middle. Germline CDR1 reads MNHEY; CDR2 reads SVGAGI. The length of the CDR3 is 13 residues. CDR3 sequence: CASSRPGTNEQYF. CDR3 nucleotide sequence: TGTGCCAGCAGCCGGCCCGGGACGAACGAGCAGTACTTC.

This clone was picked up one time. This chain uses TRBV5-1 with TRBJ2-4; 7 bases line up with TRBD1. V lost 4 bases and J lost 6; bases outside the gene matches: 7. The CDR3 sequence is 14 residues long. Per the germline V gene, CDR1 is SGHRS and CDR2 is YFSETQ. CDR3 nucleotides: TGCGCCAGCAGCGCCGGGACAGAGGTAAACATTCAGTACTTC. Translated: CASSAGTEVNIQYF.

The rearrangement joins TRBV28 to TRBJ1-2, with D maybe TRBD1 (6 bases). This CDR3 spans 15 amino acids. Looked up from germline, CDR1 is MDHEN and CDR2 is SYDVKM. V lost 3 bases to trimming and J lost 7 bases, with 18 bases between them. CDR3 loop: CASSFPHGTRGGYTF. The CDR3 DNA follows: TGTGCCAGCAGTTTCCCCCACGGGACAAGGGGTGGCTACACCTTC.